Detailed here is one TCR beta chain. CDR3 length equals 17 residues. V was clipped by 3 bases and J by 0 bases; unmatched bases: 9. The germline CDR1 and CDR2 sequences are SGHRS and YFSETQ. The data were obtained in a study of technical replicates of blood from a handful of donors. Assay used: immunoSEQ multiplex PCR; TCRdb lists only in-frame clones, some missing. Counted here are about 70,000 clones, over 85% occurring once; the ten biggest clones make up 0.41%. The receptor's source is a human donor in good health. The sequenced material came from T cells isolated from PBMCs. This sequence joins TRBV5-1 and TRBJ2-1; TRBD2 matches 7 bases. The CDR3 region has the DNA TGCGCCAGCAGCTCCACGCCAAGCGGGACCTCCTACAATGAGCAGTTCTTC. Encoded protein: CASSSTPSGTSYNEQFF. The complete variable domain, with remaining parts taken from reference TRBV5-1 and TRBJ2-1, reads KAGVTQTPRYLIKTRGQQVTLSCSPISGHRSVSWYQQTPGQGLQFLFEYFSETQRNKGNFPGRFSGRQFSNSRSEMNVSTLELGDSALYLCASSSTPSGTSYNEQFFGPGTRLTVL.